The clone carrying this T cell receptor beta chain occurred once. What it recognizes is unknown. One end of the junction is discordant with germline, which a read error may explain. The data were obtained in a study of blood T cells in healthy people across ages. Study observations and caveats: Long-lived donors carried more naive CD4+ cells and greater diversity than aged donors. A roughly linear age-dependent decrease characterized TCR beta diversity per million T cells. Without sorted subsets, naive and antigen-experienced compartments could not be conclusively compared.

A second PCR of about 6 to 11 cycles used a sample-barcoded 5' primer and a J-beta primer mix. Researchers report that each sample yielded at least 2.5 million CDR3-containing paired-end reads. Each CDR3 protein is one row after TCRdb ran MiXCR on the 5' RACE reads. Of nearly 800,000 distinct CDR3 sequences in the sample, roughly three fifths were seen once. Input material: blood. The sequence came from a middle-aged man in good health.

This CDR3 reads CASSYPSLAGLGDTRYF. DNA of the CDR3: TGTGCCAGCAGTTACCCCTCTCTAGCGGGGCTAGGAGATACGCGGTATTTT. The chain carries TRBV6-2 or TRBV6-3 and TRBJ2-3; 9 nucleotides align to TRBD2. From germline, CDR1 is MNHEY and CDR2 SVGEGT. The CDR3 consists of 17 residues.